What follows is one T cell receptor (beta chain) and its context. These data originate in a study of T-cell reconstitution after alpha-beta-depleted transplantation in children. V was trimmed by 3 bases and J by 2 bases, leaving 11 bases between them. The CDR3 totals 14 residues. CDR1 is SGDLS and CDR2 is YYNGEE in the germline V gene. Preparation of the TCRbeta library involved a method that used unique molecular identifiers. A single record per CDR3 protein comes from TCRdb applying MiXCR to the PCR reads. The sample has under 35,000 distinct CDR3 sequences, roughly a sixth seen once. The source is a male patient under 10 years old who had a stem cell transplant for acute lymphoblastic leukemia, so the T cells may come from the graft donor. The chain joins TRBV9 to TRBJ1-1, with no clear D. This material consisted of PBMCs, mostly from graft donor cells, taken 60 days after TCRalphabeta/CD19-depleted stem cell transplant. This CDR3 is CASSGVPGNTEAFF. The CDR3 DNA reads TGTGCCAGCAGCGGAGTTCCCGGTAACACTGAAGCTTTCTTT. The full variable domain, rest sourced from reference TRBV9 and TRBJ1-1, is DSGVTQTPKHLITATGQRVTLRCSPRSGDLSVYWYQQSLDQGLQFLIQYYNGEERAKGNILERFSAQQFPDLHSELNLSSLELGDSALYFCASSGVPGNTEAFFGQGTRLTVV.